This record concerns one T cell receptor beta chain sequence. The antigen is not known. The data derive from a study of graft-versus-host responses after intestinal transplantation. Unmatched junction bases numbered 2, after V lost 2 bases and J lost 4 bases. The CDR3 consists of 14 residues. Germline CDR1 and CDR2: WSHSY and SAAADI. Method: immunoSEQ multiplex PCR; TCRdb's copy keeps in-frame clones and lacks some. The sample lists some 87,000 clones, roughly 92% occurring once. The V gene is TRBV10-2, the J gene TRBJ1-5; 7 bases are shared with TRBD1. This TCR was recovered from a human donor who received an intestinal transplant. Source: unstimulated CD4+ T cells sorted from spleen or lymph node cells, taken before intestinal transplant. The CDR3 DNA sequence: TGCGCCAGCAGTGAGCACAGGGGTAATCAGCCCCAGCATTTT. Its protein is CASSEHRGNQPQHF.